Listed below are T cell receptor beta chains from one sample, sequenced in a study of somatic mutations in cytotoxic T cells in rheumatoid arthritis. Only in-frame clones appear in the TCRdb table, and some are missing; sequencing was by immunoSEQ multiplex PCR. The table lists 20,000 to 25,000 clones, roughly 80% of them singletons. The sample taken for sequencing was CD8+ T cells sorted from blood. Receptors were obtained from an adult with rheumatoid arthritis. CDR3s include the opening cysteine and the closing phenylalanine or tryptophan. D genes are given only for firm matches. Not every row has a clone size; where given, it reads once, few, many or a size class.

TRBJ1-4 TRBV7-2 . . CASSLWPSNEKLFF TGTGCCAGCAGCTTATGGCCGAGTAATGAAAAACTGTTTTTT
TRBJ2-1 TRBV11-3 . . CASSGRGVYNEQFF TGTGCCAGCAGCGGGAGGGGGGTTTACAATGAGCAGTTCTTC
TRBJ1-2 TRBV10-3 . TRBD1 CAASTGQGSDLYGYTF TGTGCCGCCTCGACAGGACAGGGTTCAGACCTCTATGGCTACACCTTC
TRBJ2-5 TRBV5-4 . TRBD2 CASTNSGVQETQYF TGTGCCAGCACGAACAGCGGGGTACAAGAGACCCAGTACTTC
TRBJ1-3 TRBV15 once . CATSSLQGVPGNTIYF TGTGCCACCTCAAGCCTACAGGGTGTCCCCGGAAACACCATATATTTT
TRBJ1-1 TRBV11-2 . TRBD1 CASSLTQGAGGTEAFF TGTGCCAGCAGCCTAACACAGGGGGCCGGGGGCACTGAAGCTTTCTTT
TRBJ2-3 TRBV5-6 . TRBD2 CASSPTVGLAGGKTDTQYF TGTGCCAGCAGCCCAACCGTAGGACTAGCGGGGGGAAAGACAGATACGCAGTATTTT
TRBJ2-3 TRBV9 . TRBD2 CASSVEFLAGGGPDTQYF TGTGCCAGCAGCGTAGAGTTCCTAGCGGGGGGGGGACCAGATACGCAGTATTTT
TRBJ1-2 TRBV11-1 . TRBD1 CASRKTGTGNGYTF TGTGCCAGCAGAAAAACCGGGACAGGGAATGGCTACACCTTC
TRBJ2-1 TRBV9 . TRBD2 CASSGASGGYNEQFF TGTGCCAGCAGCGGGGCTAGCGGGGGGTACAATGAGCAGTTCTTC
TRBJ2-5 TRBV11-2 . TRBD2 CASSRTSGETQYF TGTGCCAGCAGCCGTACTAGCGGGGAGACCCAGTACTTC
TRBJ1-4 TRBV7-9 . TRBD1 CASSFDRGGGEKLFF TGTGCCAGCAGCTTTGACAGGGGCGGGGGTGAAAAACTGTTTTTT
TRBJ2-1 TRBV5-1 . . CASSPESDEQFF TGCGCCAGCAGCCCCGAGAGCGATGAGCAGTTCTTC
TRBJ1-2 TRBV20-1 . . CSALYGYTF TGCAGTGCCCTTTATGGCTACACCTTC
TRBJ1-2 TRBV21-1 . . CASSTSQEDRRERGYGYTF TGTGCCAGCAGCACTTCCCAAGAGGACAGGAGAGAACGGGGCTATGGCTACACCTTC
TRBJ2-5 TRBV19 . . CASSIVAGQETQYF TGTGCCAGTAGTATAGTGGCAGGCCAAGAGACCCAGTACTTC
TRBJ1-2 TRBV25-1 once . CASSELTENYGYTF TGTGCCAGCAGTGAATTAACCGAAAACTATGGCTACACCTTC
TRBJ1-2 TRBV28 . . CASSLGGGYTF TGTGCCAGCAGTTTGGGAGGTGGCTACACCTTC
TRBJ2-1 TRBV13 . . CASSLRGPYNEQFF TGTGCCAGCAGCCTACGGGGCCCCTACAATGAGCAGTTCTTC
TRBJ1-1 TRBV5-4 once . CASSDRGTEAFF TGTGCCAGCTCCGATCGGGGGACTGAAGCTTTCTTT
TRBJ2-1 TRBV11-2 . TRBD2 CASSLGRSSGGSYNEQFF TGTGCCAGCAGCTTAGGGCGATCTAGCGGGGGCTCCTACAATGAGCAGTTCTTC
TRBJ1-1 TRBV7-2 . TRBD1 CASSVTGGYSEAFF TGTGCCAGCAGCGTGACAGGGGGCTATAGTGAAGCTTTCTTT
TRBJ2-3 TRBV5-1 . TRBD1 CASSLTQGGGDTQYF TGCGCCAGCAGCTTGACACAGGGGGGAGGAGATACGCAGTATTTT
TRBJ2-2 TRBV9 few . CASSVRAGVGELFF TGTGCCAGCAGCGTAAGGGCAGGGGTCGGGGAGCTGTTTTTT
TRBJ1-1 TRBV5-6 . TRBD1 CASSLGAGGGNTEAFF TGTGCCAGCAGCTTGGGGGCAGGGGGAGGGAACACTGAAGCTTTCTTT
TRBJ2-3 TRBV10-3 . . CAISESAGESTDTQYF TGTGCCATCAGTGAGTCGGCAGGGGAGTCCACAGATACGCAGTATTTT
TRBJ2-7 TRBV9 . . CASSPLRVGGFHEQYF TGTGCCAGCAGCCCCCTTCGAGTTGGGGGGTTCCACGAGCAGTACTTC
TRBJ1-2 TRBV4-3 . . CASSQGPGEGYGYTF TGCGCCAGCAGCCAAGGACCCGGGGAGGGATATGGCTACACCTTC
TRBJ2-1 TRBV7-3 . TRBD2 CASSLTSRGGPNEQFF TGTGCCAGCAGCTTAACGTCCCGGGGGGGGCCGAATGAGCAGTTCTTC
TRBJ2-5 TRBV7-9 . TRBD2 CASSAPWALAGQETQYF TGTGCCAGCAGCGCTCCCTGGGCGCTAGCGGGCCAAGAGACCCAGTACTTC
TRBJ1-3 TRBV6-5 once . CASSLGNTIYF TGTGCCAGCAGCCTCGGAAACACCATATATTTT
TRBJ2-5 TRBV12-5 . TRBD2 CASGLILAGTGDQETQYF TGTGCTAGTGGTTTGATTCTAGCGGGCACGGGGGACCAAGAGACCCAGTACTTC
TRBJ2-7 TRBV7-2 . TRBD2 CASSSPGTSGSYEQYF TGTGCCAGCAGCTCTCCCGGGACTAGCGGGTCCTACGAGCAGTACTTC
TRBJ2-7 TRBV27 . TRBD1 CASSPRVGTVTYEQYF TGTGCCAGCAGTCCAAGGGTCGGGACAGTAACCTACGAGCAGTACTTC
TRBJ2-3 TRBV7-8 . TRBD1 CASSYTGGGPDTQYF TGTGCCAGCAGCTATACAGGGGGCGGGCCAGATACGCAGTATTTT
TRBJ1-3 TRBV5-8 once TRBD1 CASSTGGQLGNTIYF TGTGCCAGCAGCACGGGGGGACAGCTTGGAAACACCATATATTTT
TRBJ2-7 TRBV10-1 . . CASSVVKYEQYF TGCGCCAGCAGTGTGGTCAAATACGAGCAGTACTTC
TRBJ2-3 TRBV27 . . CASSFLLASGTTDTQYF TGTGCCAGCAGTTTCTTACTGGCCTCCGGAACCACAGATACGCAGTATTTT
TRBJ2-7 TRBV6-6 . . CASSYSTYEQYF TGTGCCAGCAGTTACTCCACTTACGAGCAGTACTTC
TRBJ1-2 TRBV10-3 . . CAISATKGVGYGYTF TGTGCCATCAGTGCCACCAAGGGGGTTGGGTATGGCTACACCTTC
TRBJ2-1 TRBV6-5 . . CASSWDRYNEQFF TGTGCCAGCAGTTGGGACCGCTACAATGAGCAGTTCTTC
TRBJ2-7 TRBV27 . . CASRDPGTDPFWYF TGTGCCAGCAGGGACCCCGGGACCGACCCGTTTTGGTACTTC
TRBJ2-7 TRBV27 . . CASSSRLTYEQYF TGTGCCAGCAGTTCTAGGCTAACCTACGAGCAGTACTTC
TRBJ1-6 TRBV6-5 few . CASSPSGNSPLHF TGTGCCAGCAGCCCGTCGGGTAATTCACCCCTCCACTTT
TRBJ1-2 TRBV9 . . CASSAADYSDRAYGYTF TGTGCCAGCAGCGCCGCCGACTACTCGGACAGAGCCTATGGCTACACCTTC
TRBJ2-2 TRBV6-5 once TRBD2 CASSYGLAGGTGELFF TGTGCCAGCAGTTATGGACTAGCGGGGGGAACCGGGGAGCTGTTTTTT
TRBJ2-7 TRBV7-6 . TRBD1 CASSSPDRGSYEQYF TGTGCCAGCAGCTCACCGGACAGGGGCTCCTACGAGCAGTACTTC
TRBJ1-5 TRBV7-2 . TRBD1 CASSFGTGSNQPQHF TGTGCCAGCAGCTTTGGGACAGGGAGCAATCAGCCCCAGCATTTT
TRBJ2-1 TRBV7-2 once TRBD2 CASSLSGGVQFF TGTGCCAGCAGCTTAAGCGGGGGGGTGCAGTTCTTC
TRBJ2-7 TRBV7-6 . . CASSLAGPTYEQYF TGTGCCAGCAGCTTAGCGGGGCCAACCTACGAGCAGTACTTC
TRBJ1-4 TRBV9 . . CASSVGRRNEKLFF TGTGCCAGCAGCGTGGGACGTCGAAATGAAAAACTGTTTTTT
TRBJ1-5 TRBV5-1 . . CASSLGAGRDQPQHF TGCGCCAGCAGCTTAGGAGCGGGTCGGGATCAGCCCCAGCATTTT
TRBJ1-2 TRBV4-1 . TRBD1 CASSHEDRESGYTF TGCGCCAGCAGCCATGAGGACAGGGAGTCTGGCTACACCTTC